This T cell receptor beta chain was identified in a study of T-cell memory formation after mild COVID-19. Study results and caveats: Clones shrinking between day 15 and 85 showed a balanced CD4/CD8 split, and those that grew later tilted toward CD4+. Contracting CD8+ clones were enriched in EMRA, CD4+ mainly in CM and EM.

In the case of this clonotype: Its specificity is unknown.

Per the germline V gene, CDR1 is SEHNR and CDR2 is FQNEAQ (reference sequence). The CDR3 loop spans 18 amino acids. The ends were cut back, 4 bases at V and 3 bases at J, with 21 bases in the middle. 5'RACE primed from the constant segment yielded TCR alpha and TCR beta cDNA libraries bearing sample barcodes and UMIs. TCRdb re-analysed the 5' RACE reads in MiXCR, keeping a single row per CDR3 protein. The data show roughly 340,000 distinct CDR3 sequences, with 20% to 25% seen just once and around 20% held by the top ten. This receptor was taken from a man younger than 35 who had mild COVID-19 (a few samples of this study predate the infection). Cell type and time point are not known. The chain carries TRBV7-9 and TRBJ1-4, with D possibly being TRBD1 (6 bases). Sequencing input: PBMCs or a T cell subset sorted from them (not recorded which). CDR3 residues: CASSSVGGAASANEKLFF. DNA of the CDR3: TGTGCCAGCAGCTCGGTGGGGGGGGCTGCATCAGCTAATGAAAAACTGTTTTTT.